Listed below are T cell receptor beta chains from one sample, sequenced in a study of PD-1 blockade in classical Hodgkin lymphoma. Produced via immunoSEQ multiplex PCR; TCRdb's table is partial and in-frame only. In the table there are roughly 20,000 clones, more than 85% of which are singletons. The sequenced sample consisted of CD4+ T cells from blood. These receptors were taken from a human donor with classical Hodgkin lymphoma. Both conserved end residues are part of each CDR3. Fields, in order: D gene, V gene, clone size, J gene, CDR3 DNA, CDR3 protein. The D gene is left open where the match is weak. Part of the rows lack a size; the others show once, few, many or a class for expanded clones.

>.|TRBV7-2|.|TRBJ1-6
TGTGCCAGCAGCTTCGGGCGGAGCTCCTATAATTCACCCCTCCACTTT
CASSFGRSSYNSPLHF
>.|TRBV2|.|TRBJ1-5
TGTGCCAGCAGTCGAATAACAGGGTATCAGCCCCAGCATTTT
CASSRITGYQPQHF
>TRBD2|TRBV30|.|TRBJ2-1
TGTGCCTGGATACTTTATGCGGGGGGATACAATGAGCAGTTCTTC
CAWILYAGGYNEQFF
>TRBD1|TRBV5-1|.|TRBJ1-1
TGCGCCAGCAGCAAAGAGGACAGGGCAGGAACTGAAGCTTTCTTT
CASSKEDRAGTEAFF
>.|TRBV5-1|.|TRBJ1-2
TGCGCCAGCAGCTTGAGGTTAACCAACTATGGCTACACCTTC
CASSLRLTNYGYTF
>.|TRBV10-3|.|TRBJ1-4
TGTGCCATCAGTGAGAACCAGGGTTCGGGGTCCGCAACTAATGAAAAACTGTTTTTT
CAISENQGSGSATNEKLFF
>.|TRBV30|.|TRBJ2-3
TGTGCCTGGAGTGTAGGGGTGAGCGCTAGAACAGATACGCAGTATTTT
CAWSVGVSARTDTQYF
>.|TRBV7-3|.|TRBJ1-6
TGTGCCAGCAGCTTATCTACATCACCCCTCCACTTT
CASSLSTSPLHF
>TRBD1|TRBV5-1|.|TRBJ2-7
TGCGCCAGCAGCTTAGGGGACAGTTCCCCCTACGAGCAGTACTTC
CASSLGDSSPYEQYF
>.|TRBV10-1|.|TRBJ2-3
TGCGCCAGCAGTGAGAGGTTGCAGGGGACAGATACGCAGTATTTT
CASSERLQGTDTQYF
>TRBD1|TRBV28|.|TRBJ2-7
TGTGCCAGCAGTTCAACCCAGGGGGCGCATCACGAGCAGTACTTC
CASSSTQGAHHEQYF
>TRBD2|TRBV19|.|TRBJ2-1
TGTGCCAGTAGTACCGGGAGGTGGAATGAGCAGTTCTTC
CASSTGRWNEQFF
>.|TRBV5-6|.|TRBJ2-3
TGTGCCAGCGGAAACTTACAGGTTTTGGGGCAGTATTTT
CASGNLQVLGQYF
>TRBD1|TRBV30|.|TRBJ2-6
TGTGCCTGGGGGGACAGGGGAATTAGCTTGGGGGCCAACGTCCTGACTTTC
CAWGDRGISLGANVLTF
>TRBD1|TRBV4-3|.|TRBJ1-4
TGCGCCAGCAGCCAAGGATGGACAGGGAGGGTACTAACTAATGAAAAACTGTTTTTT
CASSQGWTGRVLTNEKLFF
>TRBD2|TRBV7-2|.|TRBJ2-1
TGTGCCAGCAGCTCCCAACCGGGACTAGCGGGGGGAGGTGAGCAGTTCTTC
CASSSQPGLAGGGEQFF
>.|TRBV7-9|.|TRBJ1-4
TGTGCCAGCAGATCCTCGGTAACCCGAGGTTATGAAAAACTGTTTTTT
CASRSSVTRGYEKLFF
>TRBD1|TRBV5-1|.|TRBJ2-7
TGCGCCAGCAGCTTGTACGGGACAGGGGATGAAGAGCAGTACTTC
CASSLYGTGDEEQYF
>TRBD1|TRBV2|.|TRBJ2-5
TGTGCCAGTTTGGACAGGGGAGAGACCCAGTACTTC
CASLDRGETQYF
>TRBD2|TRBV15|.|TRBJ2-5
TGTGCCACCAGCAGAGATGGATCCCGAAACGGGGGGAGAGAGACCCAGTACTTC
CATSRDGSRNGGRETQYF
>.|TRBV30|.|TRBJ1-6
TGTGCCTGGAGTGTAAGGAGTCTAGGGAATTCACCCCTCCACTTT
CAWSVRSLGNSPLHF
>.|TRBV4-1|.|TRBJ1-4
TGCGCCAGCAGCCCAACGTTTGAAAAACTGTTTTTT
CASSPTFEKLFF
>.|TRBV28|.|TRBJ2-5
TGTGCCAGCAGTTTAAGTCCCGGTCTGGGGACCCAGTACTTC
CASSLSPGLGTQYF
>TRBD1|TRBV28|.|TRBJ1-5
TGTGCCAGCAGTCCCCTGGACAGGGGCAATCAGCCCCAGCATTTT
CASSPLDRGNQPQHF
>TRBD1|TRBV5-1|.|TRBJ2-1
TGCGCCAGCAGCTCAATCAGGACAGGGGGTTTCAATGAGCAGTTCTTC
CASSSIRTGGFNEQFF
>TRBD1|TRBV2|.|TRBJ2-5
TGTGCCAGCAGACCCACAGGGGGGGAGACCCAGTACTTC
CASRPTGGETQYF
>.|TRBV29-1|.|TRBJ1-2
TGCAGCGGGATGACAGATTTCTATGGCTACACCTTC
CSGMTDFYGYTF
>.|TRBV4-1|once|TRBJ1-5
TGCGCCAGCAGCCAAGAATTAGATCAGCCCCAGCATTTT
CASSQELDQPQHF
>TRBD1|TRBV4-1|.|TRBJ2-7
TGCGCCAGCAGCCAAACATCGGACAGGGAATTTATCTACGAGCAGTACTTC
CASSQTSDREFIYEQYF
>.|TRBV27|.|TRBJ2-7
TGTGCCAGCAGTTTAAGGAGTGGCGAGCAGTACTTC
CASSLRSGEQYF
>.|TRBV5-1|.|TRBJ2-5
TGCGCCAGCAGCTTGGGAAGGGGGGGTGAAGAGACCCAGTACTTC
CASSLGRGGEETQYF
>.|TRBV28|.|TRBJ1-5
TGTGCCAGCAGTACACAAGGAAGGGGAAGCAATCAGCCCCAGCATTTT
CASSTQGRGSNQPQHF
>.|TRBV6-5|once|TRBJ1-4
TGTGCCAGCGGGCTTCGACCTTTAGTTAATGAAAAACTGTTTTTT
CASGLRPLVNEKLFF
>TRBD2|TRBV15|.|TRBJ2-1
TGTGCCACCAGCAGAGATCCGACGGCGGGAGATTTTATATCCTACAATGAGCAGTTCTTC
CATSRDPTAGDFISYNEQFF
>.|TRBV25-1|.|TRBJ2-7
TGTGCCAGCAGTGAATGGGATAGCTCCTACGAGCAGTACTTC
CASSEWDSSYEQYF
>TRBD1|TRBV28|.|TRBJ1-3
TGTGCCAGCAGTTCAAAAACCCGGGACAGCGAAGCAGGAAACACCATATATTTT
CASSSKTRDSEAGNTIYF
>.|TRBV6-4|.|TRBJ2-1
TGTGCCAGCAGTGTCCAGGACAGCTACAATGAGCAGTTCTTC
CASSVQDSYNEQFF
>.|TRBV5-6|.|TRBJ1-2
TGTGCCAGCAGCTTGACCAGGTTTGGTGGCTACACCTTC
CASSLTRFGGYTF
>TRBD2|TRBV28|.|TRBJ2-7
TGTGCCAGCAGAGGACCCCGGGGAGGGGTCGAGCAGTACTTC
CASRGPRGGVEQYF
>.|TRBV5-6|.|TRBJ2-7
TGTGCCAGCAGCTTGGCGGGTCAGGGCAACTCCTACGAGCAGTACTTC
CASSLAGQGNSYEQYF
>TRBD1|TRBV14|.|TRBJ1-1
TGTGCCAGCAGCCGTGGGACAGGGAAGAACACTGAAGCTTTCTTT
CASSRGTGKNTEAFF
>.|TRBV11-2|.|TRBJ1-2
TGTGCCAGCAGCTCCACGGGGGGTAACTATGGCTACACCTTC
CASSSTGGNYGYTF
>.|TRBV5-1|once|TRBJ2-7
TGCGCCAGCAGCTTGGGAAGTCTGGACATCCCCTACGAGCAGTACTTC
CASSLGSLDIPYEQYF
>.|TRBV9|once|TRBJ2-7
TGTGCCAGCAGCGCACACCTGGGACGGATGTACGAGCAGTACTTC
CASSAHLGRMYEQYF
>TRBD1|TRBV6-1|.|TRBJ1-2
TGTGCCAGCAGAGAAGACAGGGATGCTAACTATGGCTACACCTTC
CASREDRDANYGYTF
>TRBD2|TRBV4-3|.|TRBJ2-1
TGCGCCAGCAGCCGGGGAGCGGGGGGCTCCTACAATGAGCAGTTCTTC
CASSRGAGGSYNEQFF
>.|TRBV2|once|TRBJ2-1
TGTGCCAGCTTCGAAGTGGAGACTAAGGGTGAGCAGTTCTTC
CASFEVETKGEQFF
>TRBD2|TRBV18|.|TRBJ2-3
TGTGCCAGCTCACCACGGGAGGGCCTAACAGATACGCAGTATTTT
CASSPREGLTDTQYF
>.|TRBV5-8|.|TRBJ2-2
TGTGCCAGCAGCCAAAGCGGGGGGGAGCTGTTTTTT
CASSQSGGELFF
>TRBD1|TRBV28|.|TRBJ1-4
TGTGCCAGCAGCTCACCCGGGACAGGGCTAAAACGACTGTTTTTT
CASSSPGTGLKRLFF
>TRBD1|TRBV7-9|.|TRBJ2-7
TGTGCCAGCAGCGCCGGACAGGGGGCATTCCACGAGCAGTACTTC
CASSAGQGAFHEQYF
>.|TRBV20-1|.|TRBJ2-5
TGCAGTGCTAGAGACGGAGAGACCCAGTACTTC
CSARDGETQYF
>.|TRBV6-1|.|TRBJ1-5
TGTGCCAGCAGTGACCAGGGAAACAATCAGCCCCAGCATTTT
CASSDQGNNQPQHF
>.|TRBV5-1|.|TRBJ1-3
TGCGCCAGCAGCTTAGACCCTGAGTTTTCTGGAAACACCATATATTTT
CASSLDPEFSGNTIYF
>.|TRBV25-1|.|TRBJ2-6
TGTGCCAGCAGTGCGCCGGGAAAATCCTCCGGGGCCAACGTCCTGACTTTC
CASSAPGKSSGANVLTF
>.|TRBV5-8|.|TRBJ2-3
TGTGCCAGCAGCTTGGCCCCTCAAGATACGCAGTATTTT
CASSLAPQDTQYF
>TRBD2|TRBV5-6|.|TRBJ2-7
TGTGCCAGCAGCTTGACTAGCGGAGCCAACTACGAGCAGTACTTC
CASSLTSGANYEQYF
>.|TRBV10-2|few|TRBJ1-2
TGCGCCAGCACCAGGCTGTGGAACTATGGCTACACCTTC
CASTRLWNYGYTF
>.|TRBV7-3|once|TRBJ2-5
TGTGCCAGCAGCTTAAACGGGGGCGGTGAGACCCAGTACTTC
CASSLNGGGETQYF